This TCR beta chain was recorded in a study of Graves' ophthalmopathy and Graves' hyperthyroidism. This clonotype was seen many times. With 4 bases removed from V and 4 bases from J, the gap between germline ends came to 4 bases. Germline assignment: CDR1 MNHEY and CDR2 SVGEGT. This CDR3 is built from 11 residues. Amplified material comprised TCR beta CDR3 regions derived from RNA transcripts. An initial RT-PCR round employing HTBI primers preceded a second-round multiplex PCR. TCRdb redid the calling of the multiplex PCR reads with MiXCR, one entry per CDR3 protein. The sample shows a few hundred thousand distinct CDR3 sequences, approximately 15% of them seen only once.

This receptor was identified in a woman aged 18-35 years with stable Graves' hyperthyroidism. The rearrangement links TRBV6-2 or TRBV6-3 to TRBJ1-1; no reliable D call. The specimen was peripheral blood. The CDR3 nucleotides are TGTGCCAGCAGTTTAACCACTGAAGCTTTCTTT. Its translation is CASSLTTEAFF.